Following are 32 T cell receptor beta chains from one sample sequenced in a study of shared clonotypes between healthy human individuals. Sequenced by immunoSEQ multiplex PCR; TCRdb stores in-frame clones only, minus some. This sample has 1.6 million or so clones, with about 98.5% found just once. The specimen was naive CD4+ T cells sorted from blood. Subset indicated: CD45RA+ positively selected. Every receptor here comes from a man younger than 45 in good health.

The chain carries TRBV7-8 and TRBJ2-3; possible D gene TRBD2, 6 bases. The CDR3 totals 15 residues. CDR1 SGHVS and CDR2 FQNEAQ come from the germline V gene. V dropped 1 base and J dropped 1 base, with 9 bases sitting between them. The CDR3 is CASSLGGVGTDTQYF. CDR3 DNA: TGTGCCAGCAGCTTAGGGGGGGTTGGCACAGATACGCAGTATTTT.

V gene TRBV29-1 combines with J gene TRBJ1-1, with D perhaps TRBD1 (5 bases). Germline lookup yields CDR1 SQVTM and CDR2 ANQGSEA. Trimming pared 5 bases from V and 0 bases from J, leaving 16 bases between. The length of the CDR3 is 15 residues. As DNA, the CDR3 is TGCAGCGTTCAGCCCGGGTGGGGGATGAACACTGAAGCTTTCTTT. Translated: CSVQPGWGMNTEAFF.

CDR3: CASSLAPNQPQHF. The CDR3 nucleotides read TGTGCCAGCAGCTTAGCCCCCAATCAGCCCCAGCATTTT. J is TRBJ1-5 and V is TRBV7-3; D gene uncertain. V lost 2 bases and J 3 bases, leaving 5 bases between the germline ends. The CDR3 is made up of 13 amino acids. Germline CDR1 reads SGHTA; CDR2 reads FQGTGA.

The CDR3 DNA reads as TGTGCCACCAGCGGACGCGGAGGACAGGGAACCGAGCAGTACTTC. Amino acids: CATSGRGGQGTEQYF. The chain has TRBV15 and TRBJ2-7, with 8 bases that match TRBD1. The CDR3 runs to 15 residues. The trim removed 5 bases at V and 6 bases at J, leaving 12 bases unmatched. Per germline, CDR1 LNHNV and CDR2 YYDKDF (reference sequence). Looking up the rest from reference TRBV15 and TRBJ2-7 gives the full variable domain: DAMVIQNPRYQVTQFGKPVTLSCSQTLNHNVMYWYQQKSSQAPKLLFHYYDKDFNNEADTPDNFQSRRPNTSFCFLDIRSPGLGDTAMYLCATSGRGGQGTEQYFGPGTRLTVT.

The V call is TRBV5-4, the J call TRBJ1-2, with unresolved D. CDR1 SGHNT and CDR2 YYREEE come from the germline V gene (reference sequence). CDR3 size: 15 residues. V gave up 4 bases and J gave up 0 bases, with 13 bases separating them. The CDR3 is CASSGREKTNYGYTF. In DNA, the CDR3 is TGTGCCAGCAGCGGTAGGGAGAAAACTAACTATGGCTACACCTTC.

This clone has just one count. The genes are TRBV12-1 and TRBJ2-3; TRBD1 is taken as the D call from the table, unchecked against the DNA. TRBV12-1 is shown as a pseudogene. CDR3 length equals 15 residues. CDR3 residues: CASDLGQAQPDTQYF. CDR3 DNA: TGTGCCAGCGACTTGGGACAGGCGCAGCCAGATACGCAGTATTTT.

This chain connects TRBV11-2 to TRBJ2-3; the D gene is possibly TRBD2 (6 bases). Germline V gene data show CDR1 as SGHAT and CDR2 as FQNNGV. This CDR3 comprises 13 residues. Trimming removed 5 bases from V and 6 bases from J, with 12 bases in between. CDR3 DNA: TGTGCCAGCAGCCAGGACTACAGGGATACGCAGTATTTT. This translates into CASSQDYRDTQYF. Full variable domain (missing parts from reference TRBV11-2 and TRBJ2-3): EAGVAQSPRYKIIEKRQSVAFWCNPISGHATLYWYQQILGQGPKLLIQFQNNGVVDDSQLPKDRFSAERLKGVDSTLKIQPAKLEDSAVYLCASSQDYRDTQYFGPGTRLTVL.

CDR3 amino acids: CASRFLDWTDTQYF. Here the CDR3 DNA reads TGTGCCAGCAGGTTCTTAGATTGGACAGATACGCAGTATTTT. This chain connects TRBV11-2 to TRBJ2-3; no clear D gene. Trimming pared 6 bases from V and 3 bases from J, leaving 13 bases between. The CDR3 consists of 14 residues. Looked up from germline, CDR1 is SGHAT and CDR2 is FQNNGV.

CDR3 region: CASSKEKLRGPYEQYF. CDR3 DNA sequence: TGTGCCAGCAGCAAAGAGAAACTTCGGGGGCCCTACGAGCAGTACTTC. The rearrangement joins TRBV21-1 to TRBJ2-7. TRBV21-1 is recorded as a pseudogene. This CDR3 comprises 16 residues.

The CDR3, as DNA: TGTGCCAGCAGCTCCGGACTACGCCGCCTAAACGAGCAGTACTTC. Its protein is CASSSGLRRLNEQYF. V usage is TRBV5-5 and J usage is TRBJ2-7; perhaps TRBD2 as D (6 bases). The germline CDR1 and CDR2 sequences are SGHKS and YYEKEE (reference sequence). There are 15 residues in the CDR3. Trimming took 3 bases from V and 5 from J, leaving 18 bases between them.

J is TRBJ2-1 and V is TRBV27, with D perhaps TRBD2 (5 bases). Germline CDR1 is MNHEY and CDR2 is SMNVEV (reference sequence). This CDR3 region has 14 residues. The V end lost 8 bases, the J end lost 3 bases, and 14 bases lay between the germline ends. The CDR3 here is CASGYGIFYNEQFF. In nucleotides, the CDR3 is TGTGCCAGCGGGTACGGGATTTTCTACAATGAGCAGTTCTTC.

The CDR3 sequence: CASSGRTGGPDEQYF. The CDR3 nucleotides are TGCGCCAGCAGCGGGAGGACAGGGGGCCCCGACGAGCAGTACTTC. This chain joins TRBV5-1 and TRBJ2-7, with 11 bases identical to TRBD1. The length of the CDR3 is 15 residues. V lost 4 bases and J lost 5; bases outside the gene matches: 8. Per the germline V gene, CDR1 is SGHRS and CDR2 is YFSETQ.

The DNA for the CDR3 is TGCAGCGTTGACGGGAGGGAGTCCTACAATGAGCAGTTCTTC. Residues: CSVDGRESYNEQFF. The V gene is TRBV29-1, the J gene TRBJ2-1; the match to TRBD2 covers 8 bases. J was trimmed by 1 base and V by 3 bases; bases with no gene match: 2. This CDR3 is built from 14 residues. Germline CDR1 and CDR2: SQVTM and ANQGSEA.

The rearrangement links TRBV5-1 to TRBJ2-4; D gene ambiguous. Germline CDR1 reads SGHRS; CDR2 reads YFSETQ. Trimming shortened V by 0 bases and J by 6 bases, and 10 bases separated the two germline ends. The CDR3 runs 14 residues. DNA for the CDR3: TGCGCCAGCAGCTTGGTTCCCGGCGGAAACATTCAGTACTTC. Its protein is CASSLVPGGNIQYF.

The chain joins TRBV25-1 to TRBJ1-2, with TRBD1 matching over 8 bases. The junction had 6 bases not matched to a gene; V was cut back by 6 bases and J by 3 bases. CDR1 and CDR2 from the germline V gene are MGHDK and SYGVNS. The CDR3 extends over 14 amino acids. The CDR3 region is CASRITGGDYGYTF. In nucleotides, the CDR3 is TGTGCCAGCAGGATCACAGGGGGTGACTATGGCTACACCTTC.

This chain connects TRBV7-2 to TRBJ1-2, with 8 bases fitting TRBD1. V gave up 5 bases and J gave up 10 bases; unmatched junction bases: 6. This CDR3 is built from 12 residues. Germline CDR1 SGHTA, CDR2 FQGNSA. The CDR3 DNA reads TGTGCCAGCAGCCCTAGACAGGGGACCTACACCTTC. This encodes CASSPRQGTYTF.

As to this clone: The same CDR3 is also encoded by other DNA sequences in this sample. CDR3 loop: CASSLKGSGNTIYF. In nucleotides, the CDR3 is TGCGCCAGCAGCTTGAAGGGATCCGGAAACACCATATATTTT. The V and J genes are TRBV5-1 and TRBJ1-3; no clear D gene. Germline lookup yields CDR1 SGHRS and CDR2 YFSETQ. The ends were cut back, 1 base at V and 4 bases at J, with 9 bases in the middle. The CDR3 sequence is 14 residues long.

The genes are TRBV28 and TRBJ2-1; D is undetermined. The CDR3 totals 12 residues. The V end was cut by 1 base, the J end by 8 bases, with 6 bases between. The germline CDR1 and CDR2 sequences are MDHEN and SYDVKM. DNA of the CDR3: TGTGCCAGCAGTTTATTTAGGGATGAGCAGTTCTTC. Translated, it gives CASSLFRDEQFF.

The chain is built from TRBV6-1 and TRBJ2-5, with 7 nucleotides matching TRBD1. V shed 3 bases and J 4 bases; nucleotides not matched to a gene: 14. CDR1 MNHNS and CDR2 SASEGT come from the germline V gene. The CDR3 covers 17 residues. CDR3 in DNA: TGTGCCAGCAGTGAGGACAGGCCGCACTTACTATTAGAGACCCAGTACTTC. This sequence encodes CASSEDRPHLLLETQYF.

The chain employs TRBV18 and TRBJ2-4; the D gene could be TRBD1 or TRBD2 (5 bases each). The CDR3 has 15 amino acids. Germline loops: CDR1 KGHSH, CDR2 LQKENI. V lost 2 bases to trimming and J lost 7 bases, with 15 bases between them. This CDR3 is CASSPTGTEINIQYF. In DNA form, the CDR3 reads TGTGCCAGCTCACCAACCGGGACCGAAATCAACATTCAGTACTTC.

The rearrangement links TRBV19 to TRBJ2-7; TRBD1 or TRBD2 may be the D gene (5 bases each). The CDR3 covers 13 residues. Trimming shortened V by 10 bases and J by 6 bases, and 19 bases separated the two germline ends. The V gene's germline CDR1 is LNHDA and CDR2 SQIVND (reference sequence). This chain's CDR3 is CATRFGAVGEQYF. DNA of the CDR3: TGTGCCACCCGATTCGGGGCTGTGGGCGAGCAGTACTTC.

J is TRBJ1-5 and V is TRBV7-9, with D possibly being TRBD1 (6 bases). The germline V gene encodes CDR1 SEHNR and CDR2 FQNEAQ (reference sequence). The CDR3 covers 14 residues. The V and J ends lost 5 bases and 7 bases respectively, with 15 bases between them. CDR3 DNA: TGTGCCAGCAGCCCCACAGGGTGGGGGCAGCCCCAGCATTTT. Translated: CASSPTGWGQPQHF.

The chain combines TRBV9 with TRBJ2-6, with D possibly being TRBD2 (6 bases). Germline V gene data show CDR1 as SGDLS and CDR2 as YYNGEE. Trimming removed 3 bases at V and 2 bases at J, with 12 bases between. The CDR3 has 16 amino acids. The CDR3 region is CASSGYGRAGANVLTF. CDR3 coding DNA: TGTGCCAGCAGCGGTTACGGGAGAGCTGGGGCCAACGTCCTGACTTTC.

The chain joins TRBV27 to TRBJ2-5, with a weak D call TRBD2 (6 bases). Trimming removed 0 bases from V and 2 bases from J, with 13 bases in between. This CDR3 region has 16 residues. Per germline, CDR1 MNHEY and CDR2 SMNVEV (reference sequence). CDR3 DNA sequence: TGTGCCAGCAGTTTATCGATAGCGGTGGGACAAGAGACCCAGTACTTC. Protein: CASSLSIAVGQETQYF.

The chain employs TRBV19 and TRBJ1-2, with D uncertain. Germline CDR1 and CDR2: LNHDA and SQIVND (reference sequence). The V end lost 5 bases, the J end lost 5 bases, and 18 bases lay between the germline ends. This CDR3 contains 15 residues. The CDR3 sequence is CASSPSILTEYGYTF. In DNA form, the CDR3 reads TGTGCCAGTAGTCCAAGCATTCTTACTGAATATGGCTACACCTTC.

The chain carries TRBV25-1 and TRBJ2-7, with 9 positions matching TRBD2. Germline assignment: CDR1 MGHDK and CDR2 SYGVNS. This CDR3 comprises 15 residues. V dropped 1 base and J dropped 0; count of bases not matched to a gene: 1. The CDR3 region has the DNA TGTGCCAGCAGTGAATTGACTAGCGGCTCCTACGAGCAGTACTTC. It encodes CASSELTSGSYEQYF.

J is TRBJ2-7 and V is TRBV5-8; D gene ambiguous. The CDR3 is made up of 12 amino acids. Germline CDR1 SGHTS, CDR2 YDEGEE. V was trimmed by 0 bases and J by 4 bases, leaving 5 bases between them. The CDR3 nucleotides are TGTGCCAGCAGCTTGGCCCCGTACGAGCAGTACTTC. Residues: CASSLAPYEQYF. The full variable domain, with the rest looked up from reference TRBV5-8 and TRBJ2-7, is EAGVTQSPTHLIKTRGQQATLRCSPISGHTSVYWYQQALGLGLQFLLWYDEGEERNRGNFPPRFSGRQFPNYSSELNVNALELEDSALYLCASSLAPYEQYFGPGTRLTVT.

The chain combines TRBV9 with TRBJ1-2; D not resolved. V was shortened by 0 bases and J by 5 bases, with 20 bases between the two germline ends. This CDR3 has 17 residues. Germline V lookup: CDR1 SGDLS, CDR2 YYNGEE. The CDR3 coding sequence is TGTGCCAGCAGCGTAGGCCGTGGTAGAGGGATTAGGTATGGCTACACCTTC. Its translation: CASSVGRGRGIRYGYTF.

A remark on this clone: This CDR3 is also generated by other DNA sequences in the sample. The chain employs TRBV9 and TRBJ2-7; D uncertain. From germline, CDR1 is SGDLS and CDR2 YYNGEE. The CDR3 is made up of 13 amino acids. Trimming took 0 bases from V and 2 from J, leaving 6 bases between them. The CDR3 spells CASSVGLAYEQYF. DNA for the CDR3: TGTGCCAGCAGCGTAGGGTTGGCCTACGAGCAGTACTTC. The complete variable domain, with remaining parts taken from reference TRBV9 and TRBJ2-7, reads DSGVTQTPKHLITATGQRVTLRCSPRSGDLSVYWYQQSLDQGLQFLIQYYNGEERAKGNILERFSAQQFPDLHSELNLSSLELGDSALYFCASSVGLAYEQYFGPGTRLTVT.

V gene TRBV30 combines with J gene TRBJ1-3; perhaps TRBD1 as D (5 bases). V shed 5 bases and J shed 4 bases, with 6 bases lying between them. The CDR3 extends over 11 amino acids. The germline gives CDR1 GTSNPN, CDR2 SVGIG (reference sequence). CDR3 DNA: TGTGCCTGGCAGGGCGGAAACACCATATATTTT. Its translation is CAWQGGNTIYF.

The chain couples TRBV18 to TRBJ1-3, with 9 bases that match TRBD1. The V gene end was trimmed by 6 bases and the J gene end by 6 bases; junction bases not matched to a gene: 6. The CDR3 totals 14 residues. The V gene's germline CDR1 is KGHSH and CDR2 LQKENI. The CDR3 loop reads CASSERDRVNTIYF. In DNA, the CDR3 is TGTGCCAGCTCGGAACGGGACAGGGTAAACACCATATATTTT.

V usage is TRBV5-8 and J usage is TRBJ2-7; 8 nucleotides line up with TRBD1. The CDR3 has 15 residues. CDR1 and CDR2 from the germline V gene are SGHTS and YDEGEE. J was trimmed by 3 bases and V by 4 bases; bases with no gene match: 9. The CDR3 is CASSLVRTGIYEQYF. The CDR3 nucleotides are TGTGCCAGCAGCCTCGTCAGGACAGGGATCTACGAGCAGTACTTC.